Shown below are 5 T cell receptor beta chains from a single sample sequenced in a study of vaccination and CD4 T cells after COVID-19. For these receptors, no antigen is known. Regarding treatment: approximately 11-day PBMC culture with coronavirus spike peptide pools or control peptides (ViraFEST assay). Cultured CD4+ T-cell DNA underwent Oncomine TCR Beta short-read sequencing. MiXCR, run by TCRdb on the PCR reads, gives a single entry per CDR3 protein. The sample has 15,000 to 20,000 distinct CDR3 sequences, less than 70% seen once. The source material was CD4+ T cells from blood, cultured in vitro. Receptors were obtained from a human donor who had recovered from COVID-19.

CDR3 in amino acids: CASSFAATDTQYF. For the CDR3, the DNA is TGTGCCAGCAGCTTCGCAGCCACAGATACGCAGTATTTT. The V and J genes are TRBV7-9 and TRBJ2-3; D unclear. The germline V and J ends were trimmed by 3 bases and 2 bases, with 6 bases remaining between them. The CDR3 contains 13 residues. Germline assignment: CDR1 SEHNR and CDR2 FQNEAQ (reference sequence).

The chain carries TRBV5-4 and TRBJ1-6; 9 nucleotides align to TRBD1. This CDR3 is 14 amino acids long. Looked up from germline, CDR1 is SGHNT and CDR2 is YYREEE (reference sequence). Unmatched junction bases numbered 4, after V lost 6 bases and J lost 6 bases. The CDR3 DNA is TGTGCCAGCAACCTGGGACAGGGTAATTCACCCCTCCACTTT. Translating it yields CASNLGQGNSPLHF.

The chain employs TRBV7-9 and TRBJ2-5; the D is unclear. The CDR3 totals 16 residues. Germline-derived CDR1 and CDR2 are SEHNR and FQNEAQ (reference sequence). V was pared by 2 bases and J by 1 base, with 14 bases between. The CDR3 DNA follows: TGTGCCAGCAGCTTAAATCTAGGGTGGGGCCAAGAGACCCAGTACTTC. Amino acids: CASSLNLGWGQETQYF.

This clonotype was counted once. This chain uses TRBV7-2 with TRBJ2-5, with D possibly being TRBD2 (5 bases). There are 13 residues in the CDR3. Germline CDR1 and CDR2: SGHTA and FQGNSA. V lost 5 bases, J lost 3 bases, and 10 bases lay in between. Here the CDR3 DNA reads TGTGCCAGCAGCCGGGGAAATAAAGAGACCCAGTACTTC. Protein sequence: CASSRGNKETQYF.

The chain is built from TRBV19 and TRBJ2-7; D possibly corresponds to TRBD1 (6 bases). The CDR3 is 18 amino acids. The V and J ends lost 5 bases and 2 bases respectively, with 25 bases between them. Looked up from germline, CDR1 is LNHDA and CDR2 is SQIVND (reference sequence). As DNA, the CDR3 is TGTGCCAGTAGTCAAGGGACACTCCCTCGCGGTAGGACCTACGAGCAGTACTTC. It codes for CASSQGTLPRGRTYEQYF.